These 27 T cell receptor beta chains were sequenced from one sample in a study of CD8+ T cells in alopecia areata. For a few of the biomarker-study patients, the CD4+ cells were further sorted so as to obtain CD25+CD127- cells. Reverse transcribed after extraction, RNA yielded cDNA as the sequencing template. Some clones are missing from TCRdb's copy, which holds only in-frame ones; the method was immunoSEQ multiplex PCR. The sample has about 37,000 clones; around half are singletons. Material for sequencing was CD4+ Tregs sorted from blood. These TCRs come from a human donor with alopecia areata.

V usage is TRBV7-3 and J usage is TRBJ2-5; 10 bases are shared with TRBD2. The CDR3 runs to 16 residues. CDR1 and CDR2 from the germline V gene are SGHTA and FQGTGA. V lost 1 base, J lost 3 bases, and 5 bases stayed unmatched. The CDR3 is CASSLRASGGEETQYF. The CDR3 DNA reads TGTGCCAGCAGCTTAAGGGCTAGCGGGGGAGAAGAGACCCAGTACTTC.

V gene TRBV5-1 combines with J gene TRBJ2-3; no firm D call. This CDR3 is 15 amino acids long. The germline V and J ends were trimmed by 3 bases and 3 bases, with 14 bases remaining between them. Germline CDR1 is SGHRS and CDR2 is YFSETQ. The CDR3 loop is CASSSGALPTDTQYF. The CDR3 region has the DNA TGCGCCAGCAGCTCCGGAGCCCTCCCTACAGATACGCAGTATTTT.

J is TRBJ1-2 and V is TRBV15; D gene uncertain. Germline V gene lookup returns CDR1 LNHNV and CDR2 YYDKDF (reference sequence). V dropped 3 bases and J dropped 1 base, with 9 bases sitting between them. The CDR3 runs to 14 residues. The DNA for the CDR3 is TGTGCCACCAGCAGGAGGGCGGTTAACTATGGCTACACCTTC. Translated: CATSRRAVNYGYTF.

V and J are TRBV11-2 and TRBJ2-4; unclear D gene. The germline gives CDR1 SGHAT, CDR2 FQNNGV. The CDR3 contains 14 residues. Trimming left V 5 bases short and J 4 bases short, with 12 bases between. DNA for the CDR3: TGTGCCAGCAGCCCACCCACTCGGAAAAACATTCAGTACTTC. Amino acids: CASSPPTRKNIQYF.

This rearrangement joins TRBV29-1 to TRBJ1-3; D is ambiguous. With 5 bases removed from V and 1 base from J, the gap between germline ends came to 21 bases. This CDR3 has 17 residues. Germline values: CDR1 SQVTM, CDR2 ANQGSEA. CDR3 amino acids: CSVRRPIPGGSGNTIYF. The CDR3 region has the DNA TGCAGCGTTAGGAGACCGATCCCGGGTGGATCTGGAAACACCATATATTTT.

V gene TRBV5-1 combines with J gene TRBJ2-7; 8 nucleotides align to TRBD1. There are 15 residues in the CDR3. Per the germline V gene, CDR1 is SGHRS and CDR2 is YFSETQ. V lost 0 bases, J lost 3 bases, and 5 bases stayed unmatched. Written as DNA, the CDR3 is TGCGCCAGCAGCTTGGCCCCCGGACAGGGCTACGAGCAGTACTTC. The encoded protein is CASSLAPGQGYEQYF.

This clone turned up a few times. V is TRBV6-5 and J is TRBJ1-1, with unresolved D. The germline V gene has CDR1 MNHEY and CDR2 SVGAGI. V lost 3 bases, J lost 10 bases, and 12 bases lay in between. The length of the CDR3 is 12 residues. CDR3 DNA: TGTGCCAGCAGTTATCACCCCACCCCAGCTTTCTTT. Translated, it gives CASSYHPTPAFF.

The V gene is TRBV1, the J gene TRBJ1-3. TRBV1 is designated a pseudogene. CDR3 length: 16 amino acids. CDR3 protein: CTSSQDSGGLQDTIYF. In DNA, the CDR3 is TGCACCAGCAGCCAAGACTCCGGGGGGCTGCAGGACACCATATATTTT.

The CDR3 protein is CASSLAAGMSTDTQYF. In nucleotides, the CDR3 is TGCGCCAGCAGCTTGGCAGCGGGAATGAGCACAGATACGCAGTATTTT. This chain joins TRBV5-1 and TRBJ2-3; 7 positions agree with TRBD2. CDR1 and CDR2 from the germline V gene are SGHRS and YFSETQ. Unmatched junction bases numbered 4, after V lost 0 bases and J lost 0 bases. This CDR3 spans 16 amino acids.

The genes are TRBV27 and TRBJ2-5; the D gene is possibly TRBD1 (5 bases). Germline assignment: CDR1 MNHEY and CDR2 SMNVEV (reference sequence). V was trimmed by 6 bases and J by 1 base, leaving 12 bases between them. The length of the CDR3 is 14 residues. The CDR3 here is CASRLTGSQETQYF. DNA of the CDR3: TGTGCCAGCAGACTCACAGGTTCCCAAGAGACCCAGTACTTC.

The rearrangement links TRBV5-1 to TRBJ1-2, with 8 bases lining up with TRBD1. V dropped 4 bases and J dropped 4; count of bases not matched to a gene: 6. CDR3 size: 14 residues. CDR1 and CDR2 (germline): SGHRS, YFSETQ. Here the CDR3 reads CASSPTGEPYGYTF. The CDR3 DNA follows: TGCGCCAGCAGCCCGACAGGGGAACCCTATGGCTACACCTTC.

V and J are TRBV7-9 and TRBJ2-7; TRBD2 might be the D (5 bases). V was shortened by 2 bases and J by 5 bases, with 16 bases between the two germline ends. The length of the CDR3 is 15 residues. Germline V gene data show CDR1 as SEHNR and CDR2 as FQNEAQ (reference sequence). The CDR3 DNA follows: TGTGCCAGCAGCTTAATGGGGAGAGTCGGCGACGAGCAGTACTTC. Its protein product is CASSLMGRVGDEQYF.

This rearrangement joins TRBV9 to TRBJ2-2; 8 nucleotides align to TRBD1. This CDR3 has 15 amino acids. The V and J ends lost 4 bases and 4 bases, in that order; junction bases with no gene match: 6. Germline V gene sequence: CDR1 SGDLS, CDR2 YYNGEE. The CDR3 DNA reads TGTGCCAGCAGCCTCGGGACAGGTCGCACCGGGGAGCTGTTTTTT. Amino acids: CASSLGTGRTGELFF.

V gene TRBV28 combines with J gene TRBJ1-1, with D possibly being TRBD1 (6 bases). With 7 bases removed from V and 3 bases from J, the gap between germline ends came to 18 bases. CDR3 size: 15 residues. Germline values: CDR1 MDHEN, CDR2 SYDVKM. The CDR3 reads CASTIGGIGDTEAFF. The CDR3 nucleotides are TGTGCCAGCACCATAGGGGGGATTGGGGACACTGAAGCTTTCTTT.

This clone has a handful of counts. The J gene is TRBJ2-3, the V gene TRBV7-3, with D hard to call. The CDR3 contains 14 residues. Germline loops: CDR1 SGHTA, CDR2 FQGTGA. Between the trimmed V and J ends, which lost 5 bases and 6 bases, there was a span of 15 bases. The CDR3 spells CASSADGPRDTQYF. CDR3 in DNA: TGTGCCAGCAGCGCGGACGGCCCTAGGGATACGCAGTATTTT.

The CDR3, as DNA: TGCGCCAGCGGGCCCCCAGGGGCCGTGGGAAATACGCAGTATTTT. Translated, it gives CASGPPGAVGNTQYF. The chain couples TRBV5-1 to TRBJ2-3; D possibly corresponds to TRBD1 (6 bases). Germline loops: CDR1 SGHRS, CDR2 YFSETQ. The CDR3 is 15 residues long. The V gene lost 7 bases and the J gene lost 7 bases, with 22 bases spanning the gap.

This clone was counted between two and nine times. This chain links TRBV7-9 with TRBJ2-3; D may be TRBD1 (5 bases). V lost 5 bases, J lost 5 bases, and 11 bases lay in between. Germline assignment: CDR1 SEHNR and CDR2 FQNEAQ (reference sequence). The CDR3 extends over 13 amino acids. CDR3 sequence reads: CASSQDRGDTQYF. The CDR3 DNA sequence: TGTGCCAGCAGCCAAGATAGGGGAGATACGCAGTATTTT.

Only a few counts were recorded for this clone. This chain joins TRBV7-2 and TRBJ2-5; D is perhaps TRBD2 (6 bases). V lost 7 bases and J 2 bases, leaving 14 bases between the germline ends. This CDR3 is 14 amino acids long. Germline V gene lookup returns CDR1 SGHTA and CDR2 FQGNSA. The CDR3 is CASTPAGTQETQYF. For the CDR3, the DNA is TGTGCCAGCACCCCCGCCGGGACTCAAGAGACCCAGTACTTC.

The gene calls are TRBV7-9 and TRBJ1-1; possible D gene TRBD1, 6 bases. V was trimmed by 6 bases and J by 1 base, leaving 15 bases between them. The V gene's germline CDR1 is SEHNR and CDR2 FQNEAQ (reference sequence). CDR3 length: 15 amino acids. CDR3 coding DNA: TGTGCCAGCAGGGGAACAGGGAACTCGAACACTGAAGCTTTCTTT. Its translation: CASRGTGNSNTEAFF. Supplemented by reference TRBV7-9 and TRBJ1-1, the full variable domain reads DTGVSQNPRHKITKRGQNVTFRCDPISEHNRLYWYRQTLGQGPEFLTYFQNEAQLEKSRLLSDRFSAERPKGSFSTLEIQRTEQGDSAMYLCASRGTGNSNTEAFFGQGTRLTVV.

There are a few counts of this clone. J is TRBJ2-2 and V is TRBV7-3; D is undetermined. This CDR3 is built from 15 residues. CDR1 SGHTA and CDR2 FQGTGA come from the germline V gene. The germline V and J ends were trimmed by 6 bases and 0 bases, with 11 bases remaining between them. CDR3 protein: CASSSRFSNTGELFF. CDR3 nucleotide sequence: TGTGCCAGCAGTTCAAGATTTTCGAACACCGGGGAGCTGTTTTTT.

J is TRBJ1-3 and V is TRBV29-1; D not certain. This CDR3 has 13 residues. The germline V gene has CDR1 SQVTM and CDR2 ANQGSEA. The germline V and J ends were trimmed by 4 bases and 0 bases, with 7 bases remaining between them. The CDR3 DNA is TGCAGCGTTGTAATGAGCTCTGGAAACACCATATATTTT. Amino acid sequence: CSVVMSSGNTIYF. Complete variable domain (other parts from reference TRBV29-1 and TRBJ1-3): SAVISQKPSRDICQRGTSLTIQCQVDSQVTMMFWYRQQPGQSLTLIATANQGSEATYESGFVIDKFPISRPNLTFSTLTVSNMSPEDSSIYLCSVVMSSGNTIYFGEGSWLTVV.

The chain is built from TRBV7-3 and TRBJ2-3; tentatively, D is TRBD1 (5 bases). CDR3 length equals 15 residues. CDR1 is SGHTA and CDR2 is FQGTGA in the germline V gene. V gave up 2 bases and J gave up 0 bases, with 9 bases separating them. This CDR3 reads CASSLQGASTDTQYF. The CDR3 nucleotides are TGTGCCAGCAGCTTACAAGGGGCTAGCACAGATACGCAGTATTTT.

This clone turned up a few times. This chain joins TRBV7-3 and TRBJ1-3, with TRBD1 as a possible D gene (5 bases). This CDR3 spans 15 amino acids. Germline-derived CDR1 and CDR2 are SGHTA and FQGTGA. Trimming removed 0 bases from V and 1 base from J, with 7 bases in between. CDR3 DNA sequence: TGTGCCAGCAGCTTAACAGGGGTTTCTGGAAACACCATATATTTT. Translated: CASSLTGVSGNTIYF.

This clone has only a few counts. The chain has TRBV7-9 and TRBJ2-3; TRBD1 is a possible D gene (5 bases). The V end lost 3 bases, the J end lost 0 bases, and 7 bases lay between the germline ends. Germline V gene lookup returns CDR1 SEHNR and CDR2 FQNEAQ (reference sequence). CDR3 length: 14 amino acids. The CDR3 protein is CASSFRQSTDTQYF. CDR3 coding DNA: TGTGCCAGCAGCTTTAGACAGAGCACAGATACGCAGTATTTT. The complete variable domain, with remaining parts taken from reference TRBV7-9 and TRBJ2-3, reads DTGVSQNPRHKITKRGQNVTFRCDPISEHNRLYWYRQTLGQGPEFLTYFQNEAQLEKSRLLSDRFSAERPKGSFSTLEIQRTEQGDSAMYLCASSFRQSTDTQYFGPGTRLTVL.

In this sample, this clone turned up a few times. The chain uses TRBV7-9 and TRBJ2-5; TRBD2 matches 7 bases. J gave up 1 base and V 3 bases, and 2 bases lay outside the gene matches. CDR3 size: 14 residues. Germline CDR1 and CDR2: SEHNR and FQNEAQ (reference sequence). The CDR3 coding sequence is TGTGCCAGCAGCTTTACTAGCGTCCAAGAGACCCAGTACTTC. Translated, it gives CASSFTSVQETQYF. The variable domain in full, with the rest retrieved from reference TRBV7-9 and TRBJ2-5, is DTGVSQNPRHKITKRGQNVTFRCDPISEHNRLYWYRQTLGQGPEFLTYFQNEAQLEKSRLLSDRFSAERPKGSFSTLEIQRTEQGDSAMYLCASSFTSVQETQYFGPGTRLLVL.

V gene TRBV5-1 combines with J gene TRBJ1-1, with unresolved D. Germline-derived CDR1 and CDR2 are SGHRS and YFSETQ. With 2 bases removed from V and 2 bases from J, the gap between germline ends came to 10 bases. The CDR3 consists of 14 residues. The CDR3 protein is CASSLLTVNTEAFF. CDR3 coding DNA: TGCGCCAGCAGCTTACTTACAGTAAACACTGAAGCTTTCTTT.

This chain uses TRBV7-3 with TRBJ2-1; 10 bases are a match to TRBD2. The CDR3 extends over 16 amino acids. J gave up 8 bases and V 3 bases, and 10 bases lay outside the gene matches. The germline gives CDR1 SGHTA, CDR2 FQGTGA. This CDR3 reads CASSFSPLAGVDEQFF. CDR3 DNA: TGTGCCAGCAGCTTCTCTCCCCTAGCGGGAGTCGATGAGCAGTTCTTC. Full variable domain (missing parts from reference TRBV7-3 and TRBJ2-1): GAGVSQTPSNKVTEKGKYVELRCDPISGHTALYWYRQSLGQGPEFLIYFQGTGAADDSGLPNDRFFAVRPEGSVSTLKIQRTERGDSAVYLCASSFSPLAGVDEQFFGPGTRLTVL.